Listed here is a single T cell receptor (beta chain). This clonotype was counted many times. Its binding antigen is unknown. No base quality information exists; no much larger clone differs at one position. Library construction relied on PCR. Sequencing relied on an Illumina HiSeq 4000. Preparation of bulk TCR libraries followed a previously described approach, with the TCR primers listed in Table S5. The Qiagen AllPrep DNA/RNA kit was used to purify total RNA. Before analysis, reads from multiple sequencing runs of one library were combined. In the paper's pipeline: Only reads with exact TCR constant sequence were kept, trimmed to 150 nt, and grouped by their 12-nt molecular barcodes. Reads inside each barcode group were sub-clustered using a 15% Levenshtein threshold, and a quality-weighted consensus sequence was constructed for each RNA molecule. Non-functional sequences were discarded, and so were lower-count sequences lying one edit away from another sequence. Based on a fit of two negative binomial distributions, barcode sub-clusters having less than 20% of the maximum read count were discarded. TCRdb itself trimmed the public reads at Q25 with fastp, ran MiXCR and retained productive beta chains. Each record represents a unique CDR3 protein, reported with the most common genes and DNA among its rows. V and J calls and clone size were set by TCRdb, not the authors. This sample gives 65,000 or so distinct CDR3 sequences in total; approximately 18% of them show up just once. The ten biggest clones cover approximately 1.5% of the sample.

Libraries of naive CD8 T cells were built from anywhere between roughly 18,000 and 1,000,000 sorted cells, with 10%, 30% or 50% of the purified RNA used. Naive CD8 T cells were FACS-sorted as CD8+CD4-CCR7+CD45RA+ on a BD FACSAria II into RLT Plus buffer. To test detection sensitivity, Jurkat RNA equal to about nine TCR copies was added to samples of roughly 18,000-1,100,000 naive CD8 T cells. CD8 T cells were enriched with RosetteSep CD8+ T Cell Enrichment Cocktail and Ficoll-Paque, followed by ACK red cell lysis. The data belong to a study of molecular identifiers for immune sequencing clone quantification (dated by TCRdb to 2016 to 2019). Context from the whole study: For a replicate experiment, RNA from about 20,000 or 100,000 naive CD8 T cells was divided into five aliquots, of which four were sequenced. This methods study benchmarked molecular-identifier clustering-based TCR repertoire sequencing (MIDCIRS) and TCR RNA copy counting, using CD8 T cells to do so.

Paper-wide results and their limitations: Modeling indicated 2.5 to 3.5 TCR RNA copies recovered per cell, compared with about ten by digital PCR, which implies a capture efficiency of approximately 29%. In CMV-specific effector cells, clones with more than 20 RNA copies accounted for over 97% of molecules, whereas in naive cells such clones accounted for under 1%. Spiked-in Jurkat TCR RNA equivalent to a single cell was reported to be detectable even among 980,000 or so naive CD8 T cells. Highly expanded clone sizes could be underestimated if identical TCR molecules share a barcode. Naive libraries contained spiked-in Jurkat TCR RNA (approximately 10 copies' worth), which is not part of the donor repertoire. When barcode sub-clustering was not used, chimeric consensus sequences inflated TCR diversity, with chimeras reaching as high as 47%.

The TCR was taken from a human donor in good health. Some libraries in this study had Jurkat cell RNA spiked in. Sample: naive CD8+ T cells from blood, with Jurkat cell RNA spiked in. The label giving this sample's cell subset or site can be read as: FACS-sorted CD8+CD4-CCR7+CD45RA+ naive T cells.

The CDR3 region has the sequence CASSPDRGENQETQYF. The nucleotide sequence is TGTGCCAGCAGTCCCGATCGGGGAGAAAACCAAGAGACCCAGTACTTC. The rearrangement combines TRBV6-5 with TRBJ2-5; the best D guess is TRBD2, with 5 bases matching. The junction shows trimming of 5 bases on V and 0 bases on J, plus 16 bases between the germline ends. The CDR1 and CDR2 encoded by the germline V gene are MNHEY and SVGAGI. The CDR3, from cysteine to phenylalanine, totals 16 residues. The entry retains the CDR3 DNA only, 48 bases that are in frame from base 1.